These T cell receptor beta chains were read from a single sample in a study of OX40 agonist ivuxolimab in advanced cancers. This table comes from immunoSEQ multiplex PCR, and its TCRdb copy is limited to in-frame clones, with some not included. The data contain about 69,000 clones, 80% to 95% of them seen just once; the ten biggest clones take up about 0.3%. The sequencing here drew on CD4+ or CD8+ T cells sorted from blood, taken in a trial of the OX40 agonist ivuxolimab. The receptors stem from an adult with an advanced solid tumor such as melanoma, head and neck, liver or kidney cancer. The CDR3 runs from the conserved cysteine through the conserved F or W. Fields, in order: D gene, J gene, CDR3 length, V gene, clone size, CDR3 DNA, CDR3 protein. The D gene is left open where the match is weak. A row's size may be missing; if present it is once, few, many or a size class.

-,TRBJ1-4,13,TRBV27,-,TGTGCCAGCAGTCGGCCACGGGATGAAAAACTGTTTTTT,CASSRPRDEKLFF
TRBD2,TRBJ2-5,17,TRBV6-1,-,TGTGCCAGCAGTGAAGTTAGGCCTAGCGGAAAACAAGAGACCCAGTACTTC,CASSEVRPSGKQETQYF
-,TRBJ1-1,14,TRBV6-5,-,TGTGCCAGCAGTTACTCGGGGGGAGACACTGAAGCTTTCTTT,CASSYSGGDTEAFF
TRBD1,TRBJ2-4,16,TRBV27,-,TGTGCCAGCAGTTCGACCACAGGGGGCGGATGGGGCATTCAGTACTTC,CASSSTTGGGWGIQYF
-,TRBJ2-2,15,TRBV7-8,-,TGTGCCAGCAGAATCGGGAGTGGGGACACCGGGGAGCTGTTTTTT,CASRIGSGDTGELFF
TRBD2,TRBJ2-7,16,TRBV6-1,once,TGTGCCAGCAGTGAAGGGTTTAGCGGGGCCGACTACGAGCAGTACTTC,CASSEGFSGADYEQYF
TRBD1,TRBJ1-2,13,TRBV2,-,TGTGCCAGCAGTCCCGGGACAGGCCATGGCTACACCTTC,CASSPGTGHGYTF
-,TRBJ1-2,11,TRBV19,-,TGTGCCAGTAGTATTCGGCGTGGCTGCACCTTC,CASSIRRGCTF
-,TRBJ1-1,14,TRBV19,-,TGCGCCAGTAGTATTTTGGGGGGAGGCACTGAAGCTTTCTTT,CASSILGGGTEAFF
TRBD2,TRBJ2-7,18,TRBV5-1,-,TGCGCCAGCAGCTTTAGGCTAGCGGGAGCCGGGGGGACCTACGAGCAGTACTTC,CASSFRLAGAGGTYEQYF
-,TRBJ1-5,15,TRBV19,-,TGTGCCAGTAGTATAATCGGTGCTCAGGGGCAGCCCCAGCATTTT,CASSIIGAQGQPQHF
-,TRBJ1-1,13,TRBV7-9,-,TGTGCCAGCAGCTTAAACAGGAACACTGAAGCTTTCTTT,CASSLNRNTEAFF
TRBD1,TRBJ2-3,15,TRBV2,-,TGTGCCAGCAGTCGTCAGGGGGCGGGAACAGATACGCAGTATTTT,CASSRQGAGTDTQYF
-,TRBJ2-1,14,TRBV5-1,-,TGCGCCAGCAGCCCCCGGGAAGCCTACAATGAGCAGTTCTTC,CASSPREAYNEQFF
TRBD1,TRBJ2-7,16,TRBV10-1,-,TGCGCCAGCAGTGAGTCTTCGGGACAGAACTCCTACGAGCAGTACTTC,CASSESSGQNSYEQYF
-,TRBJ2-1,13,TRBV28,-,TGTGCCAGCATAAAGGCGCGAAACAATGAGCAGTTCTTC,CASIKARNNEQFF
-,TRBJ1-4,14,TRBV6-5,-,TGTGCCAGCAGTACCCAGAGGGCAGTAGAAAAACTGTTTTTT,CASSTQRAVEKLFF
TRBD1,TRBJ2-6,16,TRBV19,-,TGTGCCAGTAGTCCCGGACAGGGGTCTGGGGCCAACGTCCTGACTTTC,CASSPGQGSGANVLTF
TRBD1,TRBJ2-1,16,TRBV2,-,TGTGCCAGCCGATACCCGGGACAGAGCTCCTACAATGAGCAGTTCTTC,CASRYPGQSSYNEQFF
-,TRBJ2-1,12,TRBV10-1,-,TGCGCCAGCAGTGAAAGTAACAGGGAAAAGTTCTTC,CASSESNREKFF
TRBD1,TRBJ1-4,14,TRBV11-2,-,TGTGCCAGCAGACGATCAGGGGGGGTTGAAAAACTGTTTTTT,CASRRSGGVEKLFF
-,TRBJ2-5,12,TRBV10-2,-,TGCGCCAGCAGTCGGCTTCTGAAGACCCAGTACTTC,CASSRLLKTQYF
-,TRBJ2-3,14,TRBV6-1,-,TGTGCCAGCAGTGACGGGGCTAGCACAGATACGCAGTATTTT,CASSDGASTDTQYF
TRBD1,TRBJ1-1,14,TRBV30,-,TGTGCCTGGAGTGTACGAGGCAGGGGGACTGAAGCTTTCTTT,CAWSVRGRGTEAFF
TRBD2,TRBJ2-3,16,TRBV14,-,TGTGCCAGCAGCTACTTCAGCGGGAGGGTAGGAGATACGCAGTATTTT,CASSYFSGRVGDTQYF
-,TRBJ2-7,11,TRBV7-2,once,TGTGCCCGGAGGTTAAGCTACGAGCAGTACTTC,CARRLSYEQYF
TRBD1,TRBJ2-1,15,TRBV27,-,TGTGCCAGCAGTTTCCGGGACAGGGCACGTAGTGAGCAGTTCTTC,CASSFRDRARSEQFF
-,TRBJ1-5,16,TRBV28,-,TGTGCCAGCAGACGCGAGAGGGGCTATAGCAATCAGCCCCAGCATTTT,CASRRERGYSNQPQHF
TRBD1,TRBJ1-2,14,TRBV18,-,TGTGCCAGCTCACCTACAGGGGAAAACTATGGCTACACCTTC,CASSPTGENYGYTF
TRBD2,TRBJ2-3,18,TRBV5-1,-,TGCGCCAGCAGCTCCGGACTAGCGGGAGGGCGGAGCACAGATACGCAGTATTTT,CASSSGLAGGRSTDTQYF
-,TRBJ2-3,16,TRBV19,-,TGTGCCAGTAGTGTCCCCGGGACTCTGAGCACAGATACGCAGTATTTT,CASSVPGTLSTDTQYF